Each of the 12 T cell receptor beta chains below was sequenced from the same sample in a study of T cell repertoires in cytomegalovirus infection. Their recognized antigens are unknown. Using its own MiXCR run on the reads, TCRdb lists one record per CDR3 protein. The data show approximately 770,000 distinct CDR3 sequences, almost 30% seen once. The material sequenced was cultured CD8+ T cells from PBMCs, taken from culture after CMV antigen stimulation. The receptors were sampled from a human donor in good health (CMV status not recorded). Some clones in this sample may be carry-over from other donors' samples.

V usage is TRBV7-6 and J usage is TRBJ2-7; tentative D call: TRBD2 (7 bases). The CDR3 spans 17 residues. Trimming removed 2 bases at V and 2 bases at J, with 19 bases between. From germline, CDR1 is SGHVS and CDR2 FNYEAQ. The DNA of the CDR3 is TGTGCCAGCAGCTTAAAGGCCGCGGGGGCTAATACCTACGAGCAGTACTTC. Residues: CASSLKAAGANTYEQYF.

The table lists this clonotype with a few counts. The V and J genes are TRBV2 and TRBJ2-3; 9 nucleotides align to TRBD2. This CDR3 contains 16 residues. The germline V gene encodes CDR1 SNHLY and CDR2 FYNNEI. J gave up 2 bases and V 4 bases, and 7 bases lay outside the gene matches. The CDR3 loop reads CASSGGASGNTDTQYF. In DNA form, the CDR3 reads TGTGCCAGCAGTGGTGGTGCTAGCGGGAACACAGATACGCAGTATTTT.

V and J are TRBV7-2 and TRBJ1-1; a weak D match, TRBD1 (6 bases). The CDR3 loop spans 17 amino acids. V was shortened by 1 base and J by 2 bases, with 17 bases between the two germline ends. CDR1 SGHTA and CDR2 FQGNSA come from the germline V gene. This CDR3 reads CASSLVFSGGANTEAFF. The CDR3, as DNA: TGTGCCAGCAGCTTAGTGTTCTCTGGGGGGGCAAACACTGAAGCTTTCTTT.

CDR3 protein: CASSLPGLAGVAGELFF. CDR3 in DNA: TGTGCCAGCAGTCTCCCGGGACTAGCGGGGGTAGCCGGGGAGCTGTTTTTT. The chain recombines TRBV28 with TRBJ2-2; the match to TRBD2 covers 14 bases. The ends lost 5 bases at V and 6 bases at J; junction bases unmatched: 8. The CDR3 has 17 residues. Germline CDR1 reads MDHEN; CDR2 reads SYDVKM.

This clonotype occurred a few times. The chain is built from TRBV27 and TRBJ1-4; TRBD1 is a possible D gene (5 bases). This CDR3 is 15 amino acids long. Per the germline V gene, CDR1 is MNHEY and CDR2 is SMNVEV (reference sequence). Trimming stripped 2 bases from V and 6 bases from J, with 13 bases between. The CDR3 region is CASSLTSGSDEKLFF. The CDR3 region has the DNA TGTGCCAGCAGTTTAACGTCAGGGTCGGATGAAAAACTGTTTTTT. Full variable domain (rest looked up from reference TRBV27 and TRBJ1-4): EAQVTQNPRYLITVTGKKLTVTCSQNMNHEYMSWYRQDPGLGLRQIYYSMNVEVTDKGDVPEGYKVSRKEKRNFPLILESPSPNQTSLYFCASSLTSGSDEKLFFGSGTQLSVL.

This clonotype has more than one count but fewer than ten. Here the CDR3 DNA reads TGTGCCAGCAGCTCCTTCGGGGACAGGGGACGGGCGCAGTTCTTC. It encodes CASSSFGDRGRAQFF. V is TRBV7-9 and J is TRBJ2-1; 10 bases map to TRBD1. This CDR3 is built from 15 residues. CDR1 and CDR2 from the germline V gene are SEHNR and FQNEAQ (reference sequence). The ends lost 4 bases at V and 12 bases at J; junction bases unmatched: 12.

The chain couples TRBV6-1 to TRBJ2-1, with D maybe TRBD2 (6 bases). Trimming removed 5 bases from V and 9 bases from J, with 8 bases in between. The CDR3 covers 11 residues. Germline V gene lookup returns CDR1 MNHNS and CDR2 SASEGT. The CDR3 here is CASSHGGEQFF. The DNA for the CDR3 is TGTGCCAGCAGTCACGGGGGTGAGCAGTTCTTC.

This clonotype was picked up a small number of times. The chain has TRBV4-3 and TRBJ2-4; TRBD2 matches 7 bases. V shed 1 base and J 1 base; nucleotides not matched to a gene: 10. The length of the CDR3 is 18 residues. The germline V gene has CDR1 LGHNA and CDR2 YSLEER. For the CDR3, the DNA is TGCGCCAGCAGCCAAGTTTATCGGGACTATGAGGCCAAAAACATTCAGTACTTC. Protein: CASSQVYRDYEAKNIQYF.

The V gene is TRBV9, the J gene TRBJ1-1; D possibly corresponds to TRBD1 (5 bases). The V end was cut by 0 bases, the J end by 3 bases, with 9 bases between. This CDR3 is 14 amino acids long. Germline loops: CDR1 SGDLS, CDR2 YYNGEE. CDR3 DNA: TGTGCCAGCAGCGTAGGGGACGGATACACTGAAGCTTTCTTT. Encoded protein: CASSVGDGYTEAFF.

This clonotype was detected ten times or more. The rearrangement links TRBV6-2 or TRBV6-3 to TRBJ2-1; TRBD2 is a possible D gene (6 bases). The CDR3 loop spans 15 amino acids. CDR1 and CDR2 (germline): MNHEY, SVGEGT. Trimming shortened V by 2 bases and J by 3 bases, and 11 bases separated the two germline ends. For the CDR3, the DNA is TGTGCCAGCAGTTACCGGGCGGGGTACTACAATGAGCAGTTCTTC. It yields the protein CASSYRAGYYNEQFF.

The chain is built from TRBV4-1 and TRBJ1-2, with 8 bases matching TRBD1. The CDR3 spans 15 residues. The germline CDR1 and CDR2 sequences are MGHRA and YSYEKL. Unmatched junction bases numbered 4, after V lost 0 bases and J lost 4 bases. The CDR3 is CASSQDYGTGYGYTF. Written as DNA, the CDR3 is TGCGCCAGCAGCCAAGATTACGGGACAGGCTATGGCTACACCTTC.

This rearrangement joins TRBV12-3 or TRBV12-4 to TRBJ1-2, with D possibly matching TRBD1 (6 bases). V dropped 8 bases and J dropped 5 bases, with 21 bases sitting between them. This CDR3 region has 15 residues. As DNA, the CDR3 is TGTGCCAGCTTGAACGCCGGACAGCCGACTTATGGCTACACCTTC. Its protein is CASLNAGQPTYGYTF.